This T cell receptor beta chain was captured in a study of CD8+CD57+ T cells in acquired aplastic anemia. Study as a whole: Mean DNA quantity obtained from sorted CD4+ and CD8+ cells was 3.2 ug.

The template used for profiling TCR beta VDJ and CDR3 was genomic DNA. TCRdb processed the reads anew with MiXCR; each CDR3 protein has one entry. This table holds about 200,000 distinct CDR3 sequences, under 55% found once. Germline lookup yields CDR1 LNHDA and CDR2 SQIVND (reference sequence). The CDR3 covers 15 residues. With 3 bases clipped from V and 0 bases from J, the junction kept 5 bases outside the gene matches. In the case of this clonotype: Its antigen is currently unknown.

Study-wide points: Between patients and controls, 25 to 35 CD8+ CDR3 sequences were found in common. Controls did not differ significantly from patients in CD8+ Simpson's diversity.

All patients picked for sequencing had shown, by flow cytometry, an expansion of CD8+CD57+ cells. No therapy had been given to the patients at the time of blood sampling. The chain combines TRBV19 with TRBJ2-7; 7 nucleotides line up with TRBD2. The receptor comes from a human donor with aplastic anemia. Input material: sorted CD4+, CD8+, or CD8+CD57+ T cells (not recorded which) from PBMCs. CDR3 nucleotides: TGTGCCAGTAGTATCGCGACTAGCTCCTCCTACGAGCAGTACTTC. This sequence encodes CASSIATSSSYEQYF.